Listed below are T cell receptor beta chains from one sample, sequenced in a study of control samples from healthy donors and cancer patients. Data came from immunoSEQ multiplex PCR; TCRdb stores just in-frame clones and leaves some out. Altogether around 80,000 clones are present, 88% being singletons, with the ten largest covering around 5.7%. The sample taken for sequencing was blood. The receptors stem from a woman in her fifties or sixties in good health. Both conserved end residues are part of each CDR3. D genes are given only for firm matches. Expanded clones get a size class; other rows say once, few or many, or leave the size out.

>TRBJ1-2|.|TRBV5-1|.
CASSLQTGPIAYGYTF
TGCGCCAGCAGCTTACAAACAGGGCCCATTGCCTATGGCTACACCTTC
>TRBJ1-2|.|TRBV19|.
CASSDPGYYGYTF
TGTGCCAGTAGCGACCCAGGGTACTATGGCTACACCTTC
>TRBJ2-7|.|TRBV6-1|.
CASSEAGSYEQYF
TGTGCCAGCAGTGAAGCGGGGTCCTACGAGCAGTACTTC
>TRBJ2-7|.|TRBV6-5|.
CASQRTSAYEQYF
TGTGCCAGCCAAAGAACGTCAGCCTACGAGCAGTACTTC
>TRBJ2-1|.|TRBV19|.
CASHRLGTNEQFF
TGTGCCAGTCACCGCCTTGGGACTAATGAGCAGTTCTTC
>TRBJ1-1|.|TRBV7-5|.
CARSPVGSGNTEAFF
.
>TRBJ1-1|.|TRBV6-4|.
CASFVSDEAFF
TGTGCCAGCTTCGTAAGTGATGAAGCTTTCTTT
>TRBJ2-2|.|TRBV6-6|.
CASSLRGGGELFF
TGTGCCAGCAGTTTGAGGGGCGGCGGGGAGCTGTTTTTT
>TRBJ2-7|.|TRBV2|.
CASRERMDYEQYF
TGTGCCAGCAGAGAAAGAATGGACTACGAGCAGTACTTC
>TRBJ1-1|.|TRBV2|TRBD1
CASLEGAWETEAFF
TGTGCCAGCCTGGAGGGGGCCTGGGAGACTGAAGCTTTCTTT
>TRBJ2-1|.|TRBV11-3|TRBD1
CASSSRDRGNNEQFF
TGTGCCAGCAGTAGCCGGGACAGGGGGAACAATGAGCAGTTCTTC
>TRBJ1-2|once|TRBV30|.
CAWSVLGIDYGYTF
TGTGCCTGGAGTGTACTTGGAATAGACTATGGCTACACCTTC
>TRBJ2-7|.|TRBV5-1|TRBD1
CASSLAHAGGHEQYF
TGCGCCAGCAGCTTGGCCCATGCAGGGGGCCACGAGCAGTACTTC
>TRBJ2-2|.|TRBV19|.
CATTQAPGELFF
TGTGCCACCACCCAGGCGCCCGGGGAGCTGTTTTTT
>TRBJ1-6|.|TRBV5-1|TRBD1
CASSPEGATRSYNSPLHF
TGCGCCAGCAGCCCGGAGGGGGCAACCCGATCCTATAATTCACCCCTCCACTTT
>TRBJ1-2|once|TRBV30|.
CAWSKFPMGPGYTF
TGTGCCTGGAGCAAGTTCCCGATGGGACCCGGCTACACCTTC
>TRBJ2-7|.|TRBV29-1|TRBD2
CSVGEGYEQYF
TGCAGCGTTGGGGAGGGGTACGAGCAGTACTTC
>TRBJ2-1|.|TRBV9|TRBD2
CASSVAGLDYNEQFF
TGTGCCAGCAGCGTAGCGGGACTAGACTACAATGAGCAGTTCTTC
>TRBJ2-3|.|TRBV11-3|.
CASSPYPSDTQYF
TGTGCCAGCAGCCCTTACCCTTCAGATACGCAGTATTTT
>TRBJ1-1|.|TRBV6-6|TRBD1
CASSSPGQAAFF
TGTGCCAGCAGCTCCCCGGGACAGGCAGCTTTCTTT
>TRBJ2-7|.|TRBV6-5|.
CASSPDSFYEQYF
TGTGCCAGCAGCCCGGACAGTTTCTACGAGCAGTACTTC
>TRBJ1-2|once|TRBV30|.
CAWSVNTYYGYTF
TGTGCCTGGAGTGTAAACACTTACTATGGCTACACCTTC
>TRBJ2-7|few|TRBV2|.
CASSFSSYEQYF
TGTGCCAGCAGCTTCAGCTCCTACGAGCAGTACTTC
>TRBJ2-1|.|TRBV24-1|.
CATSEGRSSYNEQFF
TGTGCCACCAGTGAGGGCAGGAGCTCCTACAATGAGCAGTTCTTC
>TRBJ2-7|.|TRBV4-1|TRBD2
CASSQIHGGGEQYF
TGCGCCAGCAGCCAGATACACGGGGGGGGCGAGCAGTACTTC
>TRBJ1-5|.|TRBV5-8|.
CASSFGAVERQPQHF
TGTGCCAGCAGCTTTGGGGCAGTCGAGCGTCAGCCCCAGCATTTT
>TRBJ1-6|.|TRBV19|.
CASSGAPGAPNSPLHF
TGTGCCAGTAGTGGGGCCCCCGGGGCGCCCAATTCACCCCTCCACTTT
>TRBJ2-3|.|TRBV10-3|TRBD1
CAISKGQGLIGTDTQYF
TGTGCCATCAGTAAAGGACAGGGCTTGATAGGGACAGATACGCAGTATTTT
>TRBJ2-6|.|TRBV9|TRBD2
CASSGPGTSGFSGANVLTF
TGTGCCAGCAGCGGGCCCGGGACTAGCGGGTTCTCTGGGGCCAACGTCCTGACTTTC
>TRBJ2-3|.|TRBV5-4|.
CASSSTLVADTQYF
TGTGCCAGCAGCTCGACCTTGGTTGCAGATACGCAGTATTTT
>TRBJ1-5|few|TRBV19|.
CASSMSGFQNQPQHF
TGTGCCAGTAGTATGTCAGGCTTTCAAAATCAGCCCCAGCATTTT
>TRBJ1-5|.|TRBV14|.
CASSQDSNQPQHF
TGTGCCAGCAGCCAAGATAGCAATCAGCCCCAGCATTTT
>TRBJ1-1|.|TRBV18|.
CASSPLGGNTEAFF
TGTGCCAGCTCACCCTTAGGAGGGAACACTGAAGCTTTCTTT
>TRBJ2-1|.|TRBV2|TRBD1
CASSERDRGLNEQFF
TGTGCCAGCAGTGAGCGGGACAGGGGGCTTAATGAGCAGTTCTTC
>TRBJ2-1|.|TRBV12-3/TRBV12-4|TRBD1
CASSFDRGDEQFF
TGTGCCAGCAGTTTTGACAGGGGCGATGAGCAGTTCTTC
>TRBJ2-2|.|TRBV24-1|TRBD1
CATTGTGTNTGELFF
TGTGCCACTACAGGGACAGGGACTAACACCGGGGAGCTGTTTTTT
>TRBJ2-5|.|TRBV30|TRBD1
CAWNAGQAKRETQYF
TGTGCCTGGAATGCGGGACAGGCCAAACGGGAGACCCAGTACTTC
>TRBJ1-2|.|TRBV24-1|.
CATSDFGAGGNGYTF
TGTGCCACCAGTGATTTTGGGGCAGGAGGAAATGGCTACACCTTC
>TRBJ2-2|.|TRBV29-1|.
CSANSGTGELFF
TGCAGCGCAAATAGCGGAACCGGGGAGCTGTTTTTT
>TRBJ2-1|.|TRBV5-5|TRBD2
CASSLVGTSVFTEQFF
TGTGCCAGCAGCTTGGTAGGGACTAGCGTTTTTACTGAGCAGTTCTTC
>TRBJ1-5|few|TRBV2|.
CASSEYRSNQPQHF
TGTGCCAGCAGTGAGTATCGGAGCAATCAGCCCCAGCATTTT
>TRBJ2-7|.|TRBV18|TRBD1
CASSPTGGRNEQYF
TGTGCCAGCTCACCAACAGGGGGAAGGAACGAGCAGTACTTC
>TRBJ2-3|.|TRBV19|.
CASSQGRDTQYF
TGTGCCAGTAGTCAGGGGAGGGATACGCAGTATTTT
>TRBJ1-4|.|TRBV20-1|.
CSASKGEKLFF
TGCAGTGCTAGTAAAGGCGAAAAACTGTTTTTT
>TRBJ2-7|.|TRBV21-1|.
CARCTVSYEQYF
TGTGCCAGGTGTACCGTCTCCTACGAGCAGTACTTC
>TRBJ1-1|few|TRBV12-1|.
CASRTGVNTEAFF
TGTGCCAGCAGAACAGGGGTGAACACTGAAGCTTTCTTT
>TRBJ2-7|.|TRBV30|TRBD1
CAWSVQGASEQYF
TGTGCCTGGAGTGTACAGGGGGCGAGCGAGCAGTACTTC
>TRBJ2-4|.|TRBV12-3/TRBV12-4|.
CASSGTVENIQYF
TGTGCCAGCAGTGGGACTGTAGAAAACATTCAGTACTTC
>TRBJ2-3|once|TRBV2|TRBD2
CASSETSGGVYTQYF
TGTGCCAGCAGTGAGACTAGCGGGGGGGTTTATACGCAGTATTTT